The entry below gives a single T cell receptor beta chain sequence along with its context. Its antigen is still unknown. The data originate from a study of cytomegalovirus exposure and HLA in healthy donors. Study-level results: Most CMV-associated TCR beta chains were later found to appear HLA-restricted. Of the V segments, some could not be distinguished, including TRBV6-2 and TRBV6-3, and were excluded.

Trimming cost V 1 base and J 4 bases, with 14 bases left between them. The CDR3 consists of 15 residues. CDR1 and CDR2 (germline): MGHRA, YSYEKL. PCR used 60 Vbeta primers and 13 Jbeta primers. In the source study's methods: In a later analysis, of some 80 million unique beta chains, about 12 million appeared in at least two donors. Profiled with immunoSEQ multiplex PCR; TCRdb holds only in-frame clones, not every one. V, J and clone size are taken as reported in that table, and D and trimming were inferred from the DNA itself. The sample yields 150,000 to 200,000 clones, about 80% seen once. The source material was PBMCs. The source of this sequence is a man younger than 40 in good health and CMV-seronegative. This rearrangement joins TRBV4-1 to TRBJ2-7; no clear D. The CDR3 sequence: CASSQVNMGWYEQYF. As DNA, the CDR3 is TGCGCCAGCAGCCAAGTTAACATGGGCTGGTACGAGCAGTACTTC.